This T cell receptor beta chain was documented in a study of T cell changes during pregnancy in multiple sclerosis (dated by TCRdb to about 2019). Concerning the study at large: The study examined how the T cell repertoire changed over the course of pregnancy in women with multiple sclerosis.

Comment on this clone: What antigen it recognizes has not been identified. The input lacks base qualities; no much larger clone sits a single base away.

Library method: the immunoSEQ multiplex PCR assay. TCRdb obtained this table from immuneACCESS and retained in-frame rearrangements with V and J assigned. These tables miss some clones; where compared with another copy, unresolved V genes account for less than half of the shortfall, and the remainder is unexplained. The sample contains around 60,000 clones, about 89% of them found a single time. The ten most abundant clones make up 2% to 3% of the sample. The germline V end is reduced by 4 bases and the J end by 5 bases; junction bases left unmatched: 9. Its CDR3 holds 16 amino acids, cysteine through phenylalanine. Left in the record is the CDR3 DNA by itself, 48 bases read in frame from the first base. In the germline V gene (reference sequence), CDR1 corresponds to MNHEY and CDR2 to SMNVEV.

This sample comprised peripheral blood, obtained in the first trimester of pregnancy. This receptor was taken from a female donor with multiple sclerosis, enrolled in a pregnancy study. The chain was built from TRBV27 and TRBJ2-1, with 9 middle bases fitting TRBD2. The bases read TGTGCCAGCAGTTGGGTACCGGGACTAGCCCACAATGAGCAGTTCTTC. Translation gives CASSWVPGLAHNEQFF.